Listed here is a single T cell receptor beta chain. Its antigen is undetermined. This sample is drawn from a study of T cell responses to AZD1222 COVID-19 vaccine. General study points: Per reports, nearly half of all spike-specific TCRs target regions that are unmutated in variants. When two AZD1222 doses had been given, Spike-specific TCR breadth and depth rose.

Generated by immunoSEQ multiplex PCR, the TCRdb table keeps only in-frame clones and is missing some. The sample lists around 110,000 clones, approximately 83% occurring once. Germline loops: CDR1 SEHNR, CDR2 FQNEAQ (reference sequence). The ends were cut back, 1 base at V and 8 bases at J, with 8 bases in the middle. The CDR3 extends over 12 amino acids. The starting material was peripheral blood, obtained on day 0 of MenACWY control vaccination. The TCR was taken from an adult in good health. The chain employs TRBV7-9 and TRBJ1-2, with D unclear. The CDR3 nucleotides read TGTGCCAGCAGCTTAGGTAGGGAAGGCTACACCTTC. Its translation: CASSLGREGYTF.